Following are 18 T cell receptor beta chains from one sample sequenced in a study of shared clonotypes between healthy human individuals. Profiling relied on immunoSEQ multiplex PCR, and the TCRdb table lists in-frame clones only, not all of them. This sample has about 530,000 clones, with 90% to 97% found just once. The source material was naive CD4+ T cells sorted from blood. Subset defined: CD45RA+ positively selected. The origin of the receptors is a woman aged 25 to 39 in good health.

The chain employs TRBV5-4 and TRBJ2-7; 11 positions agree with TRBD2. The CDR3 length is 15 residues. Trimming removed 3 bases from V and 3 bases from J; junction bases left unmatched: 5. Per the germline V gene, CDR1 is SGHNT and CDR2 is YYREEE (reference sequence). The CDR3 nucleotides read TGTGCCAGCAGCTGGGGGACTAGCGGATTCTACGAGCAGTACTTC. Translation gives CASSWGTSGFYEQYF.

The rearrangement uses TRBV19 and TRBJ1-5; D unresolved. The CDR3 length is 14 residues. V gave up 10 bases and J gave up 0 bases, with 13 bases separating them. Germline values: CDR1 LNHDA, CDR2 SQIVND (reference sequence). As DNA, the CDR3 is TGTGCCACCGCAACGGTTGTTAGCAATCAGCCCCAGCATTTT. The encoded protein is CATATVVSNQPQHF.

The J gene is TRBJ2-7, the V gene TRBV10-3; 7 bases agree with TRBD1. Germline-derived CDR1 and CDR2 are ENHRY and SYGVKD. After removal of 5 bases from V and 2 bases from J, the junction contained 6 bases not matched to a gene. There are 14 residues in the CDR3. In DNA form, the CDR3 reads TGTGCCATCAGTACGACGGGACAGCCCTACGAGCAGTACTTC. Translating it yields CAISTTGQPYEQYF.

This rearrangement joins TRBV6-4 to TRBJ2-6; tentatively, D is TRBD2 (5 bases). The V end was cut by 6 bases, the J end by 2 bases, with 11 bases between. Germline V gene sequence: CDR1 MRHNA, CDR2 SNTAGT. The CDR3 is made up of 15 amino acids. The CDR3 loop is CASSITSAGANVLTF. CDR3 DNA: TGTGCCAGCAGCATTACTAGTGCTGGGGCCAACGTCCTGACTTTC.

The rearrangement joins TRBV30 to TRBJ2-6; D possibly corresponds to TRBD2 (5 bases). There are 13 residues in the CDR3. V lost 5 bases and J lost 3, with 8 bases in between. From germline, CDR1 is GTSNPN and CDR2 SVGIG (reference sequence). The CDR3 sequence is CAWSGNGANVLTF. The CDR3 bases are TGTGCCTGGTCGGGGAATGGGGCCAACGTCCTGACTTTC.

On this clone: One end of the junction is discordant with germline, which a read error may explain. This chain connects TRBV7-9 to TRBJ1-2; unclear D gene. The CDR3 has 10 amino acids. CDR1 is SEHNR and CDR2 is FQNEAQ in the germline V gene (reference sequence). CDR3 in amino acids: CASSQVRSFF. The CDR3 DNA sequence: TGTGCCAGCAGCCAAGTTAGGTCTTTCTTC.

The chain couples TRBV10-3 to TRBJ2-3; 7 positions agree with TRBD1. Germline assignment: CDR1 ENHRY and CDR2 SYGVKD. With V trimmed by 2 bases and J by 0 bases, 2 bases remained unmatched. The CDR3 has 15 amino acids. The chain's CDR3 is CAISERTGSTDTQYF. CDR3 in DNA: TGTGCCATCAGTGAGAGGACAGGTAGCACAGATACGCAGTATTTT.

The gene calls are TRBV28 and TRBJ2-5; no reliable D call. Germline V gene lookup returns CDR1 MDHEN and CDR2 SYDVKM. V lost 4 bases to trimming and J lost 3 bases, with 3 bases between them. The CDR3 is 11 amino acids. The CDR3 spells CASSSKETQYF. The DNA for the CDR3 is TGTGCCAGCAGTTCAAAAGAGACCCAGTACTTC.

The count of this clone is one. The chain employs TRBV27 and TRBJ2-1; 9 bases align to TRBD1. This CDR3 is 15 amino acids long. Trimming at V came to 5 bases and at J to 5 bases, leaving 7 bases not matched to a gene. Germline loops: CDR1 MNHEY, CDR2 SMNVEV (reference sequence). CDR3 DNA: TGTGCCAGCAGTAGCCCGGGACAGGGCGACAATGAGCAGTTCTTC. This sequence encodes CASSSPGQGDNEQFF.

This chain joins TRBV7-9 and TRBJ2-7; 8 nucleotides line up with TRBD2. V lost 5 bases to trimming and J lost 6 bases; unmatched junction nucleotides: 6. CDR1 and CDR2 (germline): SEHNR, FQNEAQ (reference sequence). This CDR3 is built from 13 residues. CDR3 DNA: TGTGCCAGCAGCCCCGGGACTAGTCGCGAGCAGTACTTC. Protein sequence: CASSPGTSREQYF.

This rearrangement joins TRBV6-1 to TRBJ1-3; D is ambiguous. Trimming removed 4 bases at V and 1 base at J, with 8 bases between. CDR1 MNHNS and CDR2 SASEGT come from the germline V gene. The CDR3 is made up of 14 amino acids. CDR3 region: CASSVMGSGNTIYF. The CDR3 region has the DNA TGTGCCAGCAGTGTAATGGGTTCTGGAAACACCATATATTTT.

J is TRBJ2-7 and V is TRBV4-1; 7 nucleotides line up with TRBD1. With V trimmed by 3 bases and J by 2 bases, 4 bases remained unmatched. Looked up from germline, CDR1 is MGHRA and CDR2 is YSYEKL. The CDR3 covers 14 residues. The CDR3 DNA reads TGCGCCAGCAGCCAGGGACAGAACCCCTACGAGCAGTACTTC. Residues: CASSQGQNPYEQYF.

This sequence joins TRBV11-3 and TRBJ2-7; TRBD1 or TRBD2 may be the D gene (5 bases each). The V end lost 0 bases, the J end lost 0 bases, and 6 bases lay between the germline ends. This CDR3 region has 14 residues. Germline assignment: CDR1 SGHNT and CDR2 YENEEA. The CDR3 DNA reads TGTGCCAGCAGCTTAGAAGGGACCTCCTACGAGCAGTACTTC. Its translation: CASSLEGTSYEQYF. Variable domain in full (rest from reference TRBV11-3 and TRBJ2-7): EAGVVQSPRYKIIEKKQPVAFWCNPISGHNTLYWYLQNLGQGPELLIRYENEEAVDDSQLPKDRFSAERLKGVDSTLKIQPAELGDSAVYLCASSLEGTSYEQYFGPGTRLTVT.

This chain uses TRBV18 with TRBJ1-3, with 10 bases fitting TRBD1. The CDR3 runs to 16 residues. CDR1 and CDR2 (germline): KGHSH, LQKENI. V was clipped by 6 bases and J by 3 bases; unmatched bases: 8. The CDR3 DNA reads TGTGCCAGCTCCCCCGGGACAGGGGTCGTTGGAAACACCATATATTTT. It encodes CASSPGTGVVGNTIYF.

As concerns this clone: Other nucleotide sequences from this sample produce the same CDR3. The chain has TRBV28 and TRBJ2-7; D ambiguous. V was clipped by 1 base and J by 4 bases, with 5 bases between them. The germline V gene has CDR1 MDHEN and CDR2 SYDVKM. The CDR3 runs to 12 residues. The CDR3 loop is CASSLFPYEQYF. The CDR3 DNA is TGTGCCAGCAGTTTATTCCCTTACGAGCAGTACTTC.

Comment on this clone: This CDR3 is also generated by other DNA sequences in the sample. V is TRBV7-6 and J is TRBJ2-2; no clear D. Looked up from germline, CDR1 is SGHVS and CDR2 is FNYEAQ. The CDR3 is made up of 12 amino acids. Between the trimmed V and J ends, which lost 5 bases and 2 bases, there was a span of 3 bases. Here the CDR3 reads CASSLNTGELFF. CDR3 bases: TGTGCCAGCAGCCTTAACACCGGGGAGCTGTTTTTT.

The gene calls are TRBV25-1 and TRBJ1-2; D not certain. V gave up 2 bases and J gave up 8 bases, with 12 bases separating them. The length of the CDR3 is 13 residues. Looked up from germline, CDR1 is MGHDK and CDR2 is SYGVNS. This CDR3 is CASSETTYRGYTF. DNA of the CDR3: TGTGCCAGCAGTGAAACGACGTACCGAGGCTACACCTTC.

The chain employs TRBV27 and TRBJ2-1, with D tentatively TRBD2 (6 bases). CDR1 is MNHEY, CDR2 SMNVEV, per germline (reference sequence). Trimming took off 8 bases at V and 4 bases at J, with 18 bases between the two ends. The length of the CDR3 is 15 residues. The CDR3 DNA is TGTGCCAGCGGGGGGAAGGGCGTAAGTTACAATGAGCAGTTCTTC. This sequence encodes CASGGKGVSYNEQFF.